Below are 20 T cell receptor beta chains sequenced from a single sample in a study of blood T cell repertoires in COVID-19. Only in-frame clones appear in the TCRdb table, and some are missing; sequencing was by immunoSEQ multiplex PCR. Of 250,000 to 350,000 clones in the sample, approximately 90% are singletons; the top ten hold 2% to 2.5%. Sequenced input: PBMCs or T cells enriched from blood (not recorded which). These receptors were collected from a woman aged 55-75 years in a cohort exposed to, infected with or recovered from COVID-19 (not recorded which).

This clone was counted once. The V call is TRBV7-3, the J call TRBJ2-6; TRBD2 might be the D (5 bases). Germline CDR1 and CDR2: SGHTA and FQGTGA. Trimming stripped 5 bases from V and 1 base from J, with 12 bases between. The CDR3 has 16 residues. The CDR3 loop reads CASSPQDSSGANVLTF. CDR3 coding DNA: TGTGCCAGCAGCCCCCAGGACTCTTCTGGGGCCAACGTCCTGACTTTC.

The chain couples TRBV20-1 to TRBJ2-7; D not certain. V was cut by 3 bases and J by 3 bases, with 6 bases left in between. The germline CDR1 and CDR2 sequences are DFQATT and SNEGSKA (reference sequence). This CDR3 spans 11 amino acids. In nucleotides, the CDR3 is TGCAGTGCTAGGAACAACTACGAGCAGTACTTC. Encoded protein: CSARNNYEQYF.

The rearrangement joins TRBV30 to TRBJ2-1; 10 bases are a match to TRBD2. Germline V gene lookup returns CDR1 GTSNPN and CDR2 SVGIG (reference sequence). CDR3 length equals 15 residues. Germline trimming cut 2 bases from V and 10 bases from J; bases unmatched to any gene: 11. The DNA for the CDR3 is TGTGCCTGGAGTCCCCAGCTAGCGGGAGTCCGGGAGCAGTTCTTC. This encodes CAWSPQLAGVREQFF.

This clone was found a few times. CDR3 nucleotides: TGCGCCAGCAGCTTGGGACCAGGTCGGAACGAGCAGTACTTC. Amino acid sequence: CASSLGPGRNEQYF. This rearrangement joins TRBV5-1 to TRBJ2-7; D call uncertain. V was trimmed by 0 bases and J by 5 bases, leaving 12 bases between them. CDR3 length equals 14 residues. Germline V gene lookup returns CDR1 SGHRS and CDR2 YFSETQ.

This clone was counted a single time. The J gene is TRBJ2-5, the V gene TRBV7-2; 10 bases align to TRBD1. CDR3 length: 15 amino acids. In germline, CDR1 is SGHTA, CDR2 FQGNSA. V lost 3 bases and J lost 5; bases outside the gene matches: 6. The CDR3 bases are TGTGCCAGCAGCTTCCGGGACAGGGGACCGGAGACCCAGTACTTC. Translated: CASSFRDRGPETQYF.

The V call is TRBV15, the J call TRBJ2-7; TRBD2 matches 7 bases. The CDR3 has 13 amino acids. V gave up 3 bases and J gave up 7 bases; unmatched junction bases: 6. The germline CDR1 and CDR2 sequences are LNHNV and YYDKDF (reference sequence). The CDR3 sequence is CATSRGLSGEQYF. CDR3 coding DNA: TGTGCCACCAGCAGGGGACTATCTGGGGAGCAGTACTTC.

The chain is built from TRBV28 and TRBJ2-2, with a tentative D call TRBD2 (5 bases). V gave up 10 bases and J gave up 1 base, with 16 bases separating them. Germline V gene data show CDR1 as MDHEN and CDR2 as SYDVKM. CDR3 length equals 15 residues. The CDR3 protein is CATTLRAGNTGELFF. CDR3 nucleotide sequence: TGTGCCACCACCCTGAGGGCAGGGAACACCGGGGAGCTGTTTTTT.

This clone was observed a single time. The rearrangement joins TRBV4-2 to TRBJ2-7; 12 bases agree with TRBD2. The CDR3 consists of 15 residues. Germline trimming cut 3 bases from V and 7 bases from J; bases unmatched to any gene: 7. Germline CDR1 and CDR2: LGHNA and YNFKEQ. The CDR3 region has the DNA TGTGCCAGCAGCCATACTAGCGGGAGGTATCGGGAGCAGTACTTC. It is translated as CASSHTSGRYREQYF.

This clone is a singleton in its sample. The CDR3 coding sequence is TGCGCCAGCAGCTTGTCAGGTTTTACAGATACGCAGTATTTT. It encodes CASSLSGFTDTQYF. J is TRBJ2-3 and V is TRBV5-1; no reliable D call. Looked up from germline, CDR1 is SGHRS and CDR2 is YFSETQ. The ends were cut back, 1 base at V and 3 bases at J, with 9 bases in the middle. The length of the CDR3 is 14 residues.

This sequence joins TRBV6-4 and TRBJ2-1; D possibly corresponds to TRBD2 (6 bases). Germline values: CDR1 MRHNA, CDR2 SNTAGT. V was clipped by 0 bases and J by 3 bases, with 12 bases between them. The CDR3 extends over 16 amino acids. CDR3 residues: CASSDSSGRLYNEQFF. Written as DNA, the CDR3 is TGTGCCAGCAGTGACTCTAGCGGCAGACTCTACAATGAGCAGTTCTTC.

The CDR3 reads CASSFRDRDSTIYF. CDR3 nucleotide sequence: TGTGCCAGCAGCTTTCGGGACAGGGATTCTACCATATATTTT. V is TRBV7-2 and J is TRBJ1-3; 9 bases match TRBD1. The CDR3 totals 14 residues. After removal of 3 bases from V and 10 bases from J, the junction contained 7 bases not matched to a gene. The germline V gene encodes CDR1 SGHTA and CDR2 FQGNSA.

The CDR3 DNA follows: TGTGCCAGTAGTATTCGGACTAGCGGGGTTACGGACCACGAGCAGTACTTC. This sequence encodes CASSIRTSGVTDHEQYF. V and J are TRBV19 and TRBJ2-7; TRBD2 agrees at 12 bases. Germline CDR1 is LNHDA and CDR2 is SQIVND (reference sequence). The ends lost 3 bases at V and 5 bases at J; junction bases unmatched: 11. This CDR3 has 17 residues.

V is TRBV7-6 and J is TRBJ2-7; 11 bases are a match to TRBD1. In germline, CDR1 is SGHVS, CDR2 FNYEAQ. V lost 1 base and J lost 6; bases outside the gene matches: 5. This CDR3 has 15 residues. For the CDR3, the DNA is TGTGCCAGCAGCTTAGGGACCGGGACAGGGGGCGAGCAGTACTTC. Amino acid sequence: CASSLGTGTGGEQYF. Supplemented by reference TRBV7-6 and TRBJ2-7, the full variable domain reads GAGVSQSPRYKVTKRGQDVALRCDPISGHVSLYWYRQALGQGPEFLTYFNYEAQQDKSGLPNDRFSAERPEGSISTLTIQRTEQRDSAMYRCASSLGTGTGGEQYFGPGTRLTVT.

The CDR3, as DNA: TGTGCCAGCCGGGACAGGGCGAGCTATGGCTACACCTTC. It translates to CASRDRASYGYTF. V usage is TRBV19 and J usage is TRBJ1-2; 9 positions match TRBD1. V shed 9 bases and J 4 bases; nucleotides not matched to a gene: 6. This CDR3 contains 13 residues. Looked up from germline, CDR1 is LNHDA and CDR2 is SQIVND (reference sequence).

V is TRBV9 and J is TRBJ2-7; 7 positions agree with TRBD2. The CDR3 spans 14 residues. Germline values: CDR1 SGDLS, CDR2 YYNGEE. The V gene end was trimmed by 2 bases and the J gene end by 5 bases; junction bases not matched to a gene: 7. CDR3 sequence (DNA): TGTGCCAGCAGCGTCAGCGGGGCGGGGGACGAGCAGTACTTC. This translates into CASSVSGAGDEQYF.

This clone was detected only once. This sequence joins TRBV7-2 and TRBJ2-1; 10 bases fit TRBD1. Germline V gene sequence: CDR1 SGHTA, CDR2 FQGNSA. The CDR3 is 15 amino acids. Trimming cost V 3 bases and J 8 bases; bases outside gene matches: 7. CDR3: CASSFWTGGLDEQFF. CDR3 nucleotide sequence: TGTGCCAGCAGCTTTTGGACAGGGGGGCTCGATGAGCAGTTCTTC.

This sequence joins TRBV11-2 and TRBJ1-6; tentatively, D is TRBD1 (6 bases). V lost 5 bases and J 4 bases, leaving 15 bases between the germline ends. The CDR3 is made up of 16 amino acids. Germline V CDR1 and CDR2: SGHAT, FQNNGV. CDR3: CASSPPGTNYNSPLHF. The CDR3 region has the DNA TGTGCCAGCAGCCCCCCAGGGACAAATTATAATTCACCCCTCCACTTT.

The chain uses TRBV11-2 and TRBJ2-1; no reliable D call. The CDR3 sequence is 13 residues long. CDR1 is SGHAT, CDR2 FQNNGV, per germline. V gave up 3 bases and J gave up 2 bases, with 5 bases separating them. The chain's CDR3 is CASSFSAYNEQFF. Written as DNA, the CDR3 is TGTGCCAGCAGCTTCTCAGCCTACAATGAGCAGTTCTTC.

The J gene is TRBJ1-5, the V gene TRBV3-1 (or the pseudogene TRBV3-2); a possible D gene is TRBD1 (6 bases). The CDR3 runs to 14 residues. The V end was cut by 5 bases, the J end by 6 bases, with 14 bases between. Germline lookup yields CDR1 LGHDT and CDR2 YNNKEL (reference sequence). CDR3 nucleotide sequence: TGTGCCAGCAGCGAAGGACAGCTCCGTCAGCCCCAGCATTTT. Translated: CASSEGQLRQPQHF.

The rearrangement joins TRBV7-2 to TRBJ2-1, with TRBD2 matching 7 bases. Trimming took 3 bases from V and 3 from J; bases not matched to a gene: 2. Germline CDR1 is SGHTA and CDR2 is FQGNSA. This CDR3 region has 14 residues. The CDR3 DNA is TGTGCCAGCAGCTTTGGCGGGAGCTACAATGAGCAGTTCTTC. Protein sequence: CASSFGGSYNEQFF.